This TCR beta chain originates from a study of blood T cell repertoires in COVID-19. Across the whole study: Sources were T cells, B-cell-depleted T cells, or PBMCs; the material itself was cDNA or gDNA.

The Seattle site enrolled patients during active infection and followed them longitudinally. Looked up from germline, CDR1 is SEHNR and CDR2 is FQNEAQ (reference sequence). The CDR3 length is 11 residues. The V end was cut by 5 bases, the J end by 11 bases, with 12 bases between. In the authors' methods: Amplification of reference gene primers provided the estimated nucleated cell counts. The method was immunoSEQ multiplex PCR; TCRdb's version includes in-frame clones alone and lacks a portion of them. Clonal size and the V and J genes are those of that table, whereas D and trimming came from the DNA. The sample lists roughly 230,000 clones, 90% occurring once.

Sequenced: peripheral blood. The V and J genes are TRBV7-9 and TRBJ1-2, with D unresolved. The sequence came from a woman in her sixties or seventies with COVID-19, enrolled during active disease. As DNA, the CDR3 is TGTGCCAGCAGCCCTGGACTACGGTACACCTTC. Its protein is CASSPGLRYTF.